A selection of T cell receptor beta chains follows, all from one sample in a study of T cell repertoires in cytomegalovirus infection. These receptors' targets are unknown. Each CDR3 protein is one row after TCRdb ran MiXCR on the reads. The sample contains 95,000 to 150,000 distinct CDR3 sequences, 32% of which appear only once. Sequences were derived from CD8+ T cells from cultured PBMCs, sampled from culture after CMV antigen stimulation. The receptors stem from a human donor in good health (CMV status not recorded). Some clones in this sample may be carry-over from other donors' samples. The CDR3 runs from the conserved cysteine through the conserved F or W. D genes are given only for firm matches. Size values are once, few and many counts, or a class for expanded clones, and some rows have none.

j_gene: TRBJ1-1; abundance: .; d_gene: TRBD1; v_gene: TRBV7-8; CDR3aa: CASSLVTGAGTEAFF; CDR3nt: TGTGCCAGCAGCTTGGTTACAGGGGCGGGCACTGAAGCTTTCTTT
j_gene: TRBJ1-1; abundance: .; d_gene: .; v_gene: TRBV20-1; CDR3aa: CSARSIMNTEAFF; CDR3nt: TGCAGTGCTAGAAGCATCATGAACACTGAAGCTTTCTTT
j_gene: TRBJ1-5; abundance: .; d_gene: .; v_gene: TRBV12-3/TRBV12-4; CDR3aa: CASSLTGALGQPQHF; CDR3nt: TGTGCCAGCAGTTTAACAGGTGCCTTAGGACAGCCCCAGCATTTT
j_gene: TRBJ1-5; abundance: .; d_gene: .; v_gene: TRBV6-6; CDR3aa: CASRTQGVGNQPQHF; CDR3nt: TGTGCCAGCAGGACACAGGGAGTCGGGAATCAGCCCCAGCATTTT
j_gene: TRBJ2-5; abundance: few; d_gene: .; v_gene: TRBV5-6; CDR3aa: CASSPTGWEETQYF; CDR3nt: TGTGCCAGCAGCCCCACAGGCTGGGAGGAGACCCAGTACTTC
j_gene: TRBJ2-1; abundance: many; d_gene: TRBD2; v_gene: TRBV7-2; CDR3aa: CASSFPVAGAPSGQFF; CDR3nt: TGTGCCAGCAGCTTTCCCGTAGCGGGGGCCCCGAGCGGGCAGTTCTTC
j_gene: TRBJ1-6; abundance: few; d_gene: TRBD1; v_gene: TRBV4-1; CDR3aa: CASSQDRTGISPLHF; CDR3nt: TGCGCCAGCAGCCAAGACCGGACAGGGATTTCACCCCTCCACTTT
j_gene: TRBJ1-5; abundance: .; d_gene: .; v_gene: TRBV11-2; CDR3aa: CASSSPGHSDRPQHF; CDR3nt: TGTGCCAGCAGCTCCCCTGGTCACTCCGACCGGCCCCAGCATTTT
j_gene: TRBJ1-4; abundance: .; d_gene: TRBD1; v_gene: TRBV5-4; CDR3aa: CASSFGQGGGEKLFF; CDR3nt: TGTGCCAGCAGCTTCGGACAGGGAGGGGGTGAAAAACTGTTTTTT
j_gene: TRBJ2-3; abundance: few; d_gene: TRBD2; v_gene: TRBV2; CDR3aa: CATLQLAGGRDTQYF; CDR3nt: TGTGCCACCTTGCAGCTAGCGGGGGGTAGAGATACGCAGTATTTT
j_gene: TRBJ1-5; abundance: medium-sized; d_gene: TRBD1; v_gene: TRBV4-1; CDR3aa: CASSQDRVGQGKEPQHF; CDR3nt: TGCGCCAGCAGCCAAGATCGAGTGGGACAGGGTAAGGAGCCCCAGCATTTT
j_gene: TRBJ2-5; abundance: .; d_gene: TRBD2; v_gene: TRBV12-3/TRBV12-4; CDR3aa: CASKPSGGARETQYF; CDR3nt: TGTGCCAGCAAGCCTAGCGGGGGGGCCCGAGAGACCCAGTACTTC
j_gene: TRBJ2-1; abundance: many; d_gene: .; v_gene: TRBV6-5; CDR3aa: CASSLGGHYNEQFF; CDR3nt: TGTGCCAGCAGTTTGGGGGGCCACTACAATGAGCAGTTCTTC
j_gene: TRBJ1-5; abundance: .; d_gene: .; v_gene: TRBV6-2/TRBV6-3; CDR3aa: CASSSTSSGADSNQPQHF; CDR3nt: TGTGCCAGCAGTTCGACCTCCTCGGGGGCAGATAGCAATCAGCCCCAGCATTTT
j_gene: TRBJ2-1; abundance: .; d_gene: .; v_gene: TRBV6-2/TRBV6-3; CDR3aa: CASSLQNYNEQFF; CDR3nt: TGTGCCAGCAGTCTCCAGAATTACAATGAGCAGTTCTTC
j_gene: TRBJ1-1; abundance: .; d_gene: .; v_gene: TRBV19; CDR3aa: CASSIGTTEAFF; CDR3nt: TGTGCCAGTAGTATCGGGACAACTGAAGCTTTCTTT
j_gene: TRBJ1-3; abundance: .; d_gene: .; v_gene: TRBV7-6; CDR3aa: CASSDTGYGNTIYF; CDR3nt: TGTGCCAGCAGCGACACAGGGTACGGAAACACCATATATTTT
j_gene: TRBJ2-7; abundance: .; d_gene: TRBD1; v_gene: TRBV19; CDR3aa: CTSSGDRGRGSYEQYF; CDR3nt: TGTACCAGTAGTGGCGACAGGGGAAGGGGATCCTACGAGCAGTACTTC
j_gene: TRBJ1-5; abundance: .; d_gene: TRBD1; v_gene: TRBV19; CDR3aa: CASTPTGYQPQHF; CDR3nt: TGTGCCAGTACCCCGACAGGGTATCAGCCCCAGCATTTT
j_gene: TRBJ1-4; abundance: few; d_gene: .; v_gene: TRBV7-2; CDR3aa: CASSVVPATNEKLFF; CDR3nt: TGTGCCAGCAGTGTAGTACCAGCCACTAATGAAAAACTGTTTTTT
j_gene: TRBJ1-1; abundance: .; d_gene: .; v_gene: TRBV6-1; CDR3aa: CASSQWGGGTEAFF; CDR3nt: TGTGCCAGCAGTCAATGGGGGGGGGGTACTGAAGCTTTCTTT
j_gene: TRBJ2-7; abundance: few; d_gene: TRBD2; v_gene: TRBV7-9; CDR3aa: CASSKLAGEVYEQYF; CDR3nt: TGTGCCAGCAGCAAACTAGCGGGGGAAGTTTACGAGCAGTACTTC
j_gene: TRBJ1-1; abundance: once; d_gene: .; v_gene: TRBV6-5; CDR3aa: CASSYSRGEGTEAFF; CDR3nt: TGTGCCAGCAGTTACTCAAGGGGAGAGGGCACTGAAGCTTTCTTT
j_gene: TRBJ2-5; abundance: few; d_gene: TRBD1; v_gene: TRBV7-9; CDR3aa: CASSRGTEKYF; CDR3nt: TGTGCCAGCAGCCGAGGGACAGAGAAGTACTTC
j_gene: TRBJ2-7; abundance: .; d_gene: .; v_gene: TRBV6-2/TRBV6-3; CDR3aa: CASSPSRDGYEQYF; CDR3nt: TGTGCCAGCAGCCCCTCTCGGGACGGATACGAGCAGTACTTC
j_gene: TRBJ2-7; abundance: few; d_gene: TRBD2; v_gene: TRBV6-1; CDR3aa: CASSEQASGLFYEQYF; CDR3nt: TGTGCCAGCAGTGAACAAGCTAGCGGGCTTTTCTACGAGCAGTACTTC
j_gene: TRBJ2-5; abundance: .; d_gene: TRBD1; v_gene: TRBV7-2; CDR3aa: CASSLEETGVLETQYF; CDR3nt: TGTGCCAGCAGCTTGGAGGAGACAGGGGTGTTAGAGACCCAGTACTTC
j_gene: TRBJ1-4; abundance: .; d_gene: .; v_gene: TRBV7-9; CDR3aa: CASSLSRVVNEKLFF; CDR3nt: TGTGCCAGCAGCTTATCCAGGGTGGTTAATGAAAAACTGTTTTTT
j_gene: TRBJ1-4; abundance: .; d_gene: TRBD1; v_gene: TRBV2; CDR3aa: CASSEQGAREKLFF; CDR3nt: TGTGCCAGCAGTGAACAGGGGGCACGAGAAAAACTGTTTTTT
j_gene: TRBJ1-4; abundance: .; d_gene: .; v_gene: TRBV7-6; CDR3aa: CASSQTANEKLFF; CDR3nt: TGTGCCAGCAGCCAGACAGCTAATGAAAAACTGTTTTTT
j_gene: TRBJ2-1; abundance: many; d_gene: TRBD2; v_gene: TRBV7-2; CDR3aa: CASSPLAGAYNEQFF; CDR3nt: TGTGCCAGCAGCCCACTAGCGGGAGCCTACAATGAGCAGTTCTTC
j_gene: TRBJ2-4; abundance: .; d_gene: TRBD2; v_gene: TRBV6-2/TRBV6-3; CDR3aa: CASSLGLAGGGGAKNIQYF; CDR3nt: TGTGCCAGCAGCCTCGGACTAGCGGGGGGCGGGGGAGCCAAAAACATTCAGTACTTC
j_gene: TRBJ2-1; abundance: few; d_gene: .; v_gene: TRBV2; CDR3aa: CASSSLTSVLF; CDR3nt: TGTGCCAGCAGTTCGTTGACTAGTGTTCTCTTC
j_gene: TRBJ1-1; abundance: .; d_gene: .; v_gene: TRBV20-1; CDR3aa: CSARDRDGGMNTEAFF; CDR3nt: TGCAGTGCTAGAGATAGGGACGGGGGTATGAACACTGAAGCTTTCTTT
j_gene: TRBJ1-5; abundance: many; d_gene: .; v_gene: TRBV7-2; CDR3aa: CASSLGWGRQPQHF; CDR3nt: TGTGCCAGCAGCTTAGGGTGGGGTCGCCAGCCCCAGCATTTT
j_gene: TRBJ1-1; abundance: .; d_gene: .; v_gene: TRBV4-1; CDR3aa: CASSLEKTGPMNTEAFF; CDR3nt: TGCGCCAGCAGCCTTGAGAAGACAGGACCCATGAACACTGAAGCTTTCTTT
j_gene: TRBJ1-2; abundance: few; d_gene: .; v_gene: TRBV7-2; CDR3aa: CASSRAPGQGAGYTF; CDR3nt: TGTGCCAGCAGCCGGGCTCCGGGACAAGGGGCTGGCTACACCTTC
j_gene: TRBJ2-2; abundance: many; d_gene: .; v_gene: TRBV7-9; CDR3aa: CASSRVEDGELFF; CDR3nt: TGTGCCAGCTCCAGGGTCGAGGACGGGGAGCTGTTTTTT
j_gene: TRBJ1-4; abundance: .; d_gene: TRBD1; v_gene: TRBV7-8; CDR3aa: CASRVGTGNEKLFF; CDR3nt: TGTGCCAGCAGGGTTGGGACAGGGAATGAAAAACTGTTTTTT
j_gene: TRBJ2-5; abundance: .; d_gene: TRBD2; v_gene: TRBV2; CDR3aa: CASGGLAVQETQYF; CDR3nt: TGTGCCAGCGGGGGACTAGCGGTCCAAGAGACCCAGTACTTC